The following is a T cell receptor (beta chain) sequence with its context. Its recognized antigen is unknown. No base quality information exists; no much larger clone differs at one position. The data were obtained in a study of Ad26.COV2.S vaccination and SARS-CoV-2 variants (dated by TCRdb to 2020 to 2023). About the study as a whole: Donors in the vaccine arm were drawn from COV1001, a multicentre, randomized, double-blind, placebo-controlled phase I-IIa trial testing Ad26.COV2.S in healthy adults. Ad26.COV2.S was administered intramuscularly at a dose of 5x10^10 or 1x10^11 viral particles, either as one shot or as two shots given 56 days apart. A total of around 32 samples were included in the TCR-sequenced set, comprising around 19 Ad26.COV2.S vaccine recipients, 5 placebo recipients and 8 SARS-CoV-2 convalescent individuals. Trial participants were randomized into five groups of five, in which low-dose or high-dose Ad26.COV2.S was given once or twice, or placebo was given on both occasions. TCRbeta repertoire sequencing served as the tool for gauging how specific and how broad the SARS-CoV-2-reactive T cell receptors were following Ad26.COV2.S vaccination. Investigators remained blinded to trial group allocation during experiments and outcome assessment. The research as a whole found: The authors noted that the TCR breadth and depth analyses may have underestimated total T cell responses. The study was not powered to compare responses between vaccine doses or regimens. After vaccination, substantial breadth of spike-specific CD8+ and CD4+ T cell responses was reported. Higher spike-specific TCR breadth was observed in Ad26.COV2.S recipients than in placebo recipients (P = 0.0014). Vaccine and placebo recipients had similar non-spike TCR breadth, a finding consistent with the vaccine containing only spike.

CDR1 MGHRA and CDR2 YSYEKL were looked up in the germline V gene. The CDR3 goes from the cysteine to the phenylalanine over 13 residues. The retained sequence is limited to the CDR3, 39 bases, with the frame set at the first base. Trimming at the junction amounts to 0 bases on V and 12 bases on J, and the germline ends lie 14 bases apart. The immunoSEQ Assay was used to sequence TCRbeta CDR3 regions. After extraction, genomic DNA underwent amplification by bias-controlled multiplex PCR, followed by high-throughput sequencing. Processing in the source paper ran as follows. To quantify the absolute abundance of every unique TCRbeta CDR3 region, sequences were collapsed and filtered. T cell fraction was estimated by normalization of TCRbeta template counts to usable DNA, with usable DNA being measured through amplification of reference genes present in all nucleated cells. Repertoire TCRs were annotated as SARS-CoV-2-specific by exact matching of V gene, CDR3 amino acid sequence and J gene to a known reactive TCR set. The reference SARS-CoV-2 TCR set was derived from MIRA and filtered for enrichment in COVID-19-positive ImmuneCODE repertoires, a step that removed public or cross-reactive TCRs. Using the MIRA antigens, annotated TCRs were further analysed by specific ORF or by position within an ORF. Breadth was defined as the number of annotated unique rearrangements divided by the total number of unique productive rearrangements, and depth was defined as the summed frequency of the annotated unique rearrangements. TCR breadth was compared between groups using two-sided Wilcoxon rank-sum tests. TCRdb provides this immuneACCESS table in a form limited to in-frame rearrangements. Some clones are lacking; in checked studies, under half of them reflect an unresolved V gene, and why the rest are absent is not known. V, J and clone size derive from that table, while D and trimming were established from the DNA sequence. Recorded for this sample are 380,000 or so clones; about 80% of them occurred a single time. About 7.1% of the sample rests with the top ten.

The treatment or condition label corresponds to: roughly 20 received Ad26.COV2.S at low or high dose, single or two shots; about 5 received placebo; per-sample allocation not given. For vaccine and placebo recipients, repertoires were sequenced using samples collected on day 63 after the first injection. Between 29 July and 7 August 2020, Cohort 1b enrolled some 25 adults aged 18-55 years at one site in Boston, USA. As a vaccine, Ad26.COV2.S was a replication-incompetent adenovirus type 26 vector that expressed a prefusion-stabilized SARS-CoV-2 spike protein derived from the original Wuhan strain.

Sample: peripheral blood, taken in a trial of Ad26.COV2.S vaccine versus placebo. The sequence is built from TRBV4-1 and TRBJ1-1; a confident D gene designation cannot be given. This clonotype was sampled from a person aged 18-60 years who received the Ad26.COV2.S COVID-19 vaccine or a placebo. Read as DNA, the sequence is TGCGCCAGCAGCCAAGAAAGTAGACCCGGTACTTTCTTT. It encodes CASSQESRPGTFF.